This T cell receptor beta chain was observed in a study of CD8+ T cells in alopecia areata (dated by TCRdb to between 2018 and 2020). Some background on the complete study: To study T cell clonal expansion in alopecia areata, the researchers applied high-throughput TCRbeta sequencing to both the C3H/HeJ mouse model and human patients. In humans, TCRbeta sequencing was performed on scalp tissue and on sorted CD4+ and CD8+ peripheral blood T cells from healthy controls and from patients with patchy or totalis/universalis alopecia areata. TCRbeta CDR3 regions were amplified by immunoSEQ multiplex PCR with 35 Vbeta forward and 13 Jbeta reverse primers. Clonality in the scalp was compared among normal scalp (n=4), patchy alopecia areata scalp (n=8), and alopecia totalis/universalis scalp (n=8). The RNA source kit depended on sample type: the PAXgene miRNA kit for fixed scalp, the miRNeasy kit for PBMCs, and the RNeasy kit for mouse skin. The paper's findings and limits, for the study overall: Resident alphabeta T cells in normal human skin are also sequenced, complicating scalp TCR repertoire analysis, unlike mouse skin dominated by gammadelta T cells. Compared with normal scalp, lesional scalp, particularly in alopecia totalis/universalis, had higher clonality and more expanded CD8+ clones, which suggests antigenic drive. Compared with mice, TCR sequences shared between patients were less clear, possibly partly because of HLA diversity across the patient population.

Taken from cysteine to phenylalanine, the CDR3 has 16 residues. Only the CDR3 region is kept as DNA, spanning 48 bases read in frame from base 1. V is reduced by 2 bases and J by 2 bases, leaving a spacing of 15 bases between them. CDR1 and CDR2 (SNHLY, FYNNEI) derive from the germline V gene. A note on this clone: The target of this receptor is not known. The record has no base qualities; no much larger clone is one base away.

PBMCs were isolated by density centrifugation and stained for CD3, CD4 and CD8, after which CD4+ and CD8+ T cells were sorted on a FACSAria. Unaffected controls provided scalp biopsies and blood samples. Libraries were built with the immunoSEQ multiplex PCR assay. For TCR sequencing, RNA was extracted from every sample and reverse transcribed into cDNA to serve as template. First-strand cDNA was synthesized using SuperScript III with a 2:1 mix of oligo-dT and random hexamers. A synthetic immune receptor repertoire was used to gauge amplification bias, and whatever bias remained was removed computationally. Processing in the source paper ran as follows. After raw reads were preprocessed to remove errors, the CDR3 was defined following IMGT conventions as running from the conserved cysteine to phenylalanine. Clonality was calculated as 1 minus Shannon entropy normalized by log2 of the number of productive unique TCRs. Whether scalp clones were CD4 or CD8 was inferred by matching scalp TCRbeta sequences against CD4 and CD8 repertoires sorted from blood. TCRdb stores this immuneACCESS table with in-frame sequences only. Part of the clones is absent; in the studies checked, under half of the shortfall reflects unresolved V genes, and no reason is known for the rest. Clone size and the V and J calls come from that table; the DNA yielded D and trimming. The sample table holds about 200,000 clones, of which more than 50% were seen once. Roughly 5% of the sample is taken by the ten largest.

The chain joins TRBV2 to TRBJ1-2; the D gene cannot be named for sure. Sequenced: CD8+ T cells sorted from blood. The sequence derives from a human donor in good health. The CDR3 here reads CASSEISQSRNYGYTF. The nucleotide sequence reads as follows: TGTGCCAGCAGTGAAATATCACAGTCTAGGAACTATGGCTACACCTTC.